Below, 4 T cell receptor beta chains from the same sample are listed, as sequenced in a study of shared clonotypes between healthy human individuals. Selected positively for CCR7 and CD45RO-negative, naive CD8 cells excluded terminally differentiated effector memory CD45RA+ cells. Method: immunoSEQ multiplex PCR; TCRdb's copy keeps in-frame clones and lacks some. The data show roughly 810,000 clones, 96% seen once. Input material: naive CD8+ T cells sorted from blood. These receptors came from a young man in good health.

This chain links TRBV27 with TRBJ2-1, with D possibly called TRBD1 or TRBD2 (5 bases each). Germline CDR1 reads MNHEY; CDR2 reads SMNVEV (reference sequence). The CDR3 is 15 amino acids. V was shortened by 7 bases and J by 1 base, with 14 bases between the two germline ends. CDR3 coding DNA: TGTGCCAGCAAACCGTCGGGGCTGTCCTACAATGAGCAGTTCTTC. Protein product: CASKPSGLSYNEQFF.

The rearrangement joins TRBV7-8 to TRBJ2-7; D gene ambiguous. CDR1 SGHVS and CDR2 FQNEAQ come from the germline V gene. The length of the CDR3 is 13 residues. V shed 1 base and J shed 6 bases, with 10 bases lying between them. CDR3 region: CASSLEAPAEQYF. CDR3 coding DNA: TGTGCCAGCAGCTTAGAGGCCCCCGCCGAGCAGTACTTC.

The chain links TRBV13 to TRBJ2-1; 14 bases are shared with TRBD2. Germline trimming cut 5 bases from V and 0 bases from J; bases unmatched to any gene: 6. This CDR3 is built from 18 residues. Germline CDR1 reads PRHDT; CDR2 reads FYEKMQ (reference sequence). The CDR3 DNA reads TGTGCCAGCAGCGACCGACTAGCGGGGGGGAGCTCCTACAATGAGCAGTTCTTC. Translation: CASSDRLAGGSSYNEQFF.

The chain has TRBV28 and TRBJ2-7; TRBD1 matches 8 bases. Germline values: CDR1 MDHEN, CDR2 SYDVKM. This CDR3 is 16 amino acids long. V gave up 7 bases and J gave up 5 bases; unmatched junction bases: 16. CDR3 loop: CASNPRGRDRYDEQYF. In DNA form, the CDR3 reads TGTGCCAGCAACCCCAGGGGCCGGGACAGGTACGACGAGCAGTACTTC.